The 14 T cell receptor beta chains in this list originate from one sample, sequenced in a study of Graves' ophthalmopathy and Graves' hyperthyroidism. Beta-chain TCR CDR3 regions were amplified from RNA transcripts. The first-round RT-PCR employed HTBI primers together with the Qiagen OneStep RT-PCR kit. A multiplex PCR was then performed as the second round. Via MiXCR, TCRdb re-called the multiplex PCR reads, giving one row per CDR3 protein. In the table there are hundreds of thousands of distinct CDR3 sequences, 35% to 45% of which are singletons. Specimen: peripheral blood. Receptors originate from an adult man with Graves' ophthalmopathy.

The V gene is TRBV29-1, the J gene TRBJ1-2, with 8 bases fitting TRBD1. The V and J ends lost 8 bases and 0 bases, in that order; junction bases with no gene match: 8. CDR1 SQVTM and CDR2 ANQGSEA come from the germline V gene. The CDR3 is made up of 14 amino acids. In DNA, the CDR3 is TGCAGCACTTTGGAGGGACAGGCTAACTATGGCTACACCTTC. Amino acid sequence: CSTLEGQANYGYTF.

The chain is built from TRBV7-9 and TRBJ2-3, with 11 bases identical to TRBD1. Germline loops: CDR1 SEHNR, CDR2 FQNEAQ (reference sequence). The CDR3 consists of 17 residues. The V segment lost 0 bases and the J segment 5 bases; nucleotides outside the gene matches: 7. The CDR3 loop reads CASSLAGRDRGRDTQYF. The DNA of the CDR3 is TGTGCCAGCAGCTTAGCTGGCCGGGACAGGGGGAGAGATACGCAGTATTTT.

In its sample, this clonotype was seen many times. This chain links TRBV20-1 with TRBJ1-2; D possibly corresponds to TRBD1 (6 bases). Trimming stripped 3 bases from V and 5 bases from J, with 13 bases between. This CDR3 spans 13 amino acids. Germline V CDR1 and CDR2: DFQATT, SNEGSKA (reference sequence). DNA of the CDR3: TGCAGTGCTAGCCCTGGGGGGACATATGGCTACACCTTC. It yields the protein CSASPGGTYGYTF.

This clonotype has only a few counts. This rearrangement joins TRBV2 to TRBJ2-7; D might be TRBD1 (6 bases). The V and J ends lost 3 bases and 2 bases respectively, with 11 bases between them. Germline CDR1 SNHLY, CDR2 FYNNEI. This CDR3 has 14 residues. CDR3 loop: CASSDGGGAYEQYF. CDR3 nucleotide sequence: TGTGCCAGCAGTGATGGGGGCGGTGCCTACGAGCAGTACTTC.

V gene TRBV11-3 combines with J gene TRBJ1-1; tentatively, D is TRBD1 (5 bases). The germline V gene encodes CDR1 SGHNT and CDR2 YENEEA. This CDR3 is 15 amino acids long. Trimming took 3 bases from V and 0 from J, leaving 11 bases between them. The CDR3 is CASSFRGGLNTEAFF. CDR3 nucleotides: TGTGCCAGCAGCTTTCGGGGCGGACTGAACACTGAAGCTTTCTTT.

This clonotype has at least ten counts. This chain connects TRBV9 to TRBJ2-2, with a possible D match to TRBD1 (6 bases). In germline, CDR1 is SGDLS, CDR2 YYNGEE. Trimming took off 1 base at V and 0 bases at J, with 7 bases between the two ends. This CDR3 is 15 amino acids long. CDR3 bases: TGTGCCAGCAGCGTACGACAGGCGAACACCGGGGAGCTGTTTTTT. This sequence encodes CASSVRQANTGELFF.

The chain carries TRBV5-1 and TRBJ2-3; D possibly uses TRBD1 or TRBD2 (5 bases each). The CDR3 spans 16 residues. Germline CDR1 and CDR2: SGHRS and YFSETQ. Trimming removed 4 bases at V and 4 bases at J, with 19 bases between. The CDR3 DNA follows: TGCGCCAGCAGCACAGGACTTTACCGCCAGTCAGATACGCAGTATTTT. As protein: CASSTGLYRQSDTQYF. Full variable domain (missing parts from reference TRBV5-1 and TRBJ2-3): KAGVTQTPRYLIKTRGQQVTLSCSPISGHRSVSWYQQTPGQGLQFLFEYFSETQRNKGNFPGRFSGRQFSNSRSEMNVSTLELGDSALYLCASSTGLYRQSDTQYFGPGTRLTVL.

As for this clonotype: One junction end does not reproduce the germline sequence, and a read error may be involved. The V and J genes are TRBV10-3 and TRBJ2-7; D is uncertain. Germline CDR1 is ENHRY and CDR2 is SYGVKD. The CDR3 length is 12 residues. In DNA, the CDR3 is TGTGCCAGCAGTCTTCAATGGGGCGAGCAGTACTTC. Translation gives CASSLQWGEQYF.

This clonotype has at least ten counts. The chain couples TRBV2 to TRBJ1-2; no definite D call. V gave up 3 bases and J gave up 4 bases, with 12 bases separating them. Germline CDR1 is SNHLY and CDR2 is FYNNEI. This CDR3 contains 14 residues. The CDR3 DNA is TGTGCCAGCAGTGAGCGGGGTTCGGTCTATGGCTACACCTTC. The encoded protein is CASSERGSVYGYTF.

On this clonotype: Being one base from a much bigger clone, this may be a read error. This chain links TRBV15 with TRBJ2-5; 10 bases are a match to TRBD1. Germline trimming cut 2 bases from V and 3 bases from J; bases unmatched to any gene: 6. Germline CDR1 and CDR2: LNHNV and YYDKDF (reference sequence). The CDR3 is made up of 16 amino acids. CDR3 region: CATSRRDRGLKETQYF. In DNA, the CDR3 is TGTGCCACCAGCAGAAGGGACAGGGGACTGAAAGAGACCCAGTACTTC.

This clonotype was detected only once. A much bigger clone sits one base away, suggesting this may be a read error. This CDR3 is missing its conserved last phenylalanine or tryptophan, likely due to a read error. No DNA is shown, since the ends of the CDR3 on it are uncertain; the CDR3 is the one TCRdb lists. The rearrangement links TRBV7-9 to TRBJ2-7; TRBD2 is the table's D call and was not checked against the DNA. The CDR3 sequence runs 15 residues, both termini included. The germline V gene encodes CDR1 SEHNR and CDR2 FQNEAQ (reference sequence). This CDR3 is CASSLEPAGAVRGYL.

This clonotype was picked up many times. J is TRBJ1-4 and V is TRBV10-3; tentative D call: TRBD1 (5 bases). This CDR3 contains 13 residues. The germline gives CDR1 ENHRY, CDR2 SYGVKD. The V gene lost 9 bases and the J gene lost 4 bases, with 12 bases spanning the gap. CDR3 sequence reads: CAMMRDLNEKLFF. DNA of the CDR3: TGTGCCATGATGAGGGACCTTAATGAAAAACTGTTTTTT.

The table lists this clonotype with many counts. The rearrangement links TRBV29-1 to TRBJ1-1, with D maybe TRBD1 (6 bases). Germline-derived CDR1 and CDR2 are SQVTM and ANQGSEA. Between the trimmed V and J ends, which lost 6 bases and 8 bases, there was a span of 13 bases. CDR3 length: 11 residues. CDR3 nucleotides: TGCAGCGTCCGATCCGGGACAGAAGCTTTCTTT. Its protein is CSVRSGTEAFF.

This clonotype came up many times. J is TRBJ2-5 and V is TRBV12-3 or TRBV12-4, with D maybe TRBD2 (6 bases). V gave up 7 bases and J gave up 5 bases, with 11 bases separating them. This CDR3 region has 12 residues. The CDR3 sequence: CASNRGGETQYF. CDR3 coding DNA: TGTGCCAGCAATCGAGGAGGGGAGACCCAGTACTTC.